These 13 T cell receptor beta chains came from one sample sequenced in a study of OX40 agonist ivuxolimab in advanced cancers. Produced via immunoSEQ multiplex PCR; TCRdb's table is partial and in-frame only. The repertoire holds around 130,000 clones, around 93% seen once, with approximately 0.15% in the top ten. The sample consisted of CD4+ or CD8+ T cells sorted from blood, taken in a trial of the OX40 agonist ivuxolimab. The receptors derive from an adult with an advanced solid tumor such as melanoma, head and neck, liver or kidney cancer.

The chain links TRBV7-9 to TRBJ1-1; D is undetermined. CDR3 size: 13 residues. Germline V CDR1 and CDR2: SEHNR, FQNEAQ (reference sequence). V lost 2 bases, J lost 4 bases, and 8 bases lay in between. CDR3 nucleotides: TGTGCCAGCAGCTTACAAGGTGGCACTGAAGCTTTCTTT. Its translation is CASSLQGGTEAFF. The full variable domain, completed using reference TRBV7-9 and TRBJ1-1, is DTGVSQNPRHKITKRGQNVTFRCDPISEHNRLYWYRQTLGQGPEFLTYFQNEAQLEKSRLLSDRFSAERPKGSFSTLEIQRTEQGDSAMYLCASSLQGGTEAFFGQGTRLTVV.

V is TRBV27 and J is TRBJ1-6; no clear D. V gave up 2 bases and J gave up 5 bases, with 10 bases separating them. The CDR3 totals 15 residues. The germline CDR1 and CDR2 sequences are MNHEY and SMNVEV (reference sequence). The CDR3 is CASSLVPYHNSPLHF. Here the CDR3 DNA reads TGTGCCAGCAGTTTAGTGCCCTATCATAATTCACCCCTCCACTTT.

The rearrangement links TRBV6-4 to TRBJ2-3; D is perhaps TRBD1 (6 bases). Germline V gene data show CDR1 as MRHNA and CDR2 as SNTAGT. Trimming took off 3 bases at V and 8 bases at J, with 12 bases between the two ends. The CDR3 spans 13 residues. The CDR3 DNA is TGTGCCAGCAGTGAGAAGAGAGGGGGTACGCAGTATTTT. It encodes CASSEKRGGTQYF.

V and J are TRBV28 and TRBJ1-5; D gene ambiguous. Between the trimmed V and J ends, which lost 8 bases and 4 bases, there was a span of 9 bases. The CDR3 totals 12 residues. Germline loops: CDR1 MDHEN, CDR2 SYDVKM. CDR3 residues: CASQRINQPQHF. In DNA form, the CDR3 reads TGTGCCAGCCAGAGGATAAATCAGCCCCAGCATTTT.

This clone came up once. This chain connects TRBV5-4 to TRBJ2-3; TRBD1 aligns across 7 bases. CDR1 is SGHNT and CDR2 is YYREEE in the germline V gene (reference sequence). This CDR3 has 17 amino acids. V shed 4 bases and J 0 bases; nucleotides not matched to a gene: 11. The CDR3 region has the DNA TGTGCCAGCAGCCCCACAGGGGCCCCTTTTAGCACAGATACGCAGTATTTT. Its protein product is CASSPTGAPFSTDTQYF.

The V call is TRBV4-1, the J call TRBJ2-5; tentatively, D is TRBD1 or TRBD2 (6 bases each). Germline lookup yields CDR1 MGHRA and CDR2 YSYEKL. The CDR3 contains 14 residues. Deletions cut 1 base from V and 5 bases from J, with 11 bases between. The CDR3 loop is CASSQGGAWETQYF. CDR3 in DNA: TGCGCCAGCAGCCAAGGGGGGGCATGGGAGACCCAGTACTTC.

V usage is TRBV6-6 and J usage is TRBJ1-5; TRBD1 agrees at 7 bases. This CDR3 spans 14 amino acids. V was clipped by 7 bases and J by 1 base; unmatched bases: 4. The germline V gene encodes CDR1 MNHNY and CDR2 SVGAGI (reference sequence). CDR3 sequence (DNA): TGTGCCAGCACTGACAGGGCGAGCAATCAGCCCCAGCATTTT. This encodes CASTDRASNQPQHF.

This sequence joins TRBV6-1 and TRBJ1-3, with 7 bases fitting TRBD1. The V gene end was trimmed by 9 bases and the J gene end by 3 bases; junction bases not matched to a gene: 11. This CDR3 comprises 15 residues. Germline V gene sequence: CDR1 MNHNS, CDR2 SASEGT. The CDR3 bases are TGTGCCAGTTCCCCGACAGGGCTAGGTGGAAACACCATATATTTT. It specifies CASSPTGLGGNTIYF.

V is TRBV6-5 and J is TRBJ2-5, with 8 bases identical to TRBD2. The CDR3 sequence is 15 residues long. Trimming removed 6 bases from V and 5 bases from J; junction bases left unmatched: 11. Germline V gene sequence: CDR1 MNHEY, CDR2 SVGAGI. CDR3 in amino acids: CASRRTRGGGETQYF. CDR3 nucleotides: TGTGCCAGCAGACGGACCCGGGGGGGCGGGGAGACCCAGTACTTC.

V usage is TRBV27 and J usage is TRBJ2-5; D is undetermined. The V end was cut by 5 bases, the J end by 0 bases, with 7 bases between. Germline CDR1 MNHEY, CDR2 SMNVEV (reference sequence). The CDR3 has 13 residues. The CDR3 DNA follows: TGTGCCAGCAGTCGGAAGGACCAAGAGACCCAGTACTTC. The encoded protein is CASSRKDQETQYF.

CDR3 sequence: CASSLAGGRSEKLFF. The CDR3 nucleotides read TGTGCCAGCAGCTTAGCGGGGGGGAGGAGCGAAAAACTGTTTTTT. The V call is TRBV7-8, the J call TRBJ1-4; weak D call: TRBD1 (5 bases). There are 15 residues in the CDR3. Germline V gene lookup returns CDR1 SGHVS and CDR2 FQNEAQ. Trimming left V 0 bases short and J 8 bases short, with 13 bases between.

The chain joins TRBV7-9 to TRBJ2-1, with D possibly being TRBD2 (5 bases). This CDR3 spans 13 amino acids. Trimming took off 1 base at V and 10 bases at J, with 11 bases between the two ends. Germline CDR1 reads SEHNR; CDR2 reads FQNEAQ (reference sequence). For the CDR3, the DNA is TGTGCCAGCAGCTTAGGTTGGTCGGGGGAGCAGTTCTTC. Translating it yields CASSLGWSGEQFF.

This rearrangement joins TRBV19 to TRBJ1-6, with TRBD1 as a possible D gene (6 bases). The CDR3 has 15 amino acids. Germline V gene lookup returns CDR1 LNHDA and CDR2 SQIVND (reference sequence). The V end was cut by 3 bases, the J end by 12 bases, with 18 bases between. The CDR3 sequence is CASSMGGGKAVPLHF. The CDR3 DNA is TGTGCCAGTAGTATGGGAGGGGGTAAGGCGGTACCCCTCCACTTT.